One T cell receptor beta chain is described in this entry. The antigen remains unidentified. Method: immunoSEQ multiplex PCR; TCRdb's copy keeps in-frame clones and lacks some. The sample shows hundreds of thousands of clones, around 87% of them seen only once. These data are taken from a study of shared clonotypes between healthy human individuals. Trimming took 2 bases from V and 3 from J; bases not matched to a gene: 4. In germline, CDR1 is SGHRS, CDR2 YFSETQ. CDR3 length: 15 residues. Findings and caveats of the study: The naive CD4 repertoires of a few donors were compared, and approximately 4.5% of clonotypes were shared.

The genes are TRBV5-1 and TRBJ2-1; 8 bases match TRBD2. Sample: memory CD8+ T cells sorted from blood. Subset described: CD45RO+ cells pooled with CCR7-negative TemRA cells. The origin of this receptor is a man between 18 and 35 years old in good health. CDR3 nucleotide sequence: TGCGCCAGCAGCTTCCGAGCGGGGGACTACAATGAGCAGTTCTTC. Protein sequence: CASSFRAGDYNEQFF.